These 3 T cell receptor beta chains came from one sample sequenced in a study of long-term antiretroviral therapy in people with HIV. The immunoSEQ assay was v3.0, run at survey level. Assay: immunoSEQ multiplex PCR; the TCRdb copy retains only in-frame clones and omits some. The profile shows roughly 35,000 clones, 94% of them singletons. This sample comprised unsorted PBMCs, obtained approximately 5 years after starting antiretroviral therapy. The receptors were sampled from a woman between 45 and 60 years old with HIV.

The J gene is TRBJ2-2, the V gene TRBV10-3; 14 bases are shared with TRBD2. The germline CDR1 and CDR2 sequences are ENHRY and SYGVKD. V shed 7 bases, J shed 1 base, and the junction held 5 bases outside the gene matches. This CDR3 is built from 17 residues. Here the CDR3 DNA reads TGTGCCATCATCCGCGGACTAGCGGGGGGGAACACCGGGGAGCTGTTTTTT. Translating it yields CAIIRGLAGGNTGELFF.

V and J are TRBV15 and TRBJ2-4; D may match TRBD1 or TRBD2 (5 bases each). Germline CDR1 reads LNHNV; CDR2 reads YYDKDF (reference sequence). This CDR3 is built from 16 residues. V lost 1 base and J 1 base, leaving 11 bases between the germline ends. The CDR3: CATSRGPWGAKNIQYF. The DNA of the CDR3 is TGTGCCACCAGCAGAGGTCCCTGGGGGGCCAAAAACATTCAGTACTTC.

This sequence joins TRBV6-5 and TRBJ2-5; no reliable D call. Germline assignment: CDR1 MNHEY and CDR2 SVGAGI. This CDR3 spans 12 amino acids. Trimming took 2 bases from V and 5 from J, leaving 6 bases between them. CDR3 DNA sequence: TGTGCCAGCAGTTACAGGCGGGAGACCCAGTACTTC. It codes for CASSYRRETQYF.